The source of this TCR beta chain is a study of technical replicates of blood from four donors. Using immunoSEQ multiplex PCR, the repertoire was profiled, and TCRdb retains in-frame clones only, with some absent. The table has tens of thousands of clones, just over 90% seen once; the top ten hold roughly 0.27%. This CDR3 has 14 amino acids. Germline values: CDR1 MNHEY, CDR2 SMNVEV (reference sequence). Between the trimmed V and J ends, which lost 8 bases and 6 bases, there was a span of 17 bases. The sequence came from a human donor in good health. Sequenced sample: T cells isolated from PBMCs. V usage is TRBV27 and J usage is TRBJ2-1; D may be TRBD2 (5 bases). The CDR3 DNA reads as TGTGCCAGCCGATATCTAGCAATATCCAATGAGCAGTTCTTC. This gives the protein CASRYLAISNEQFF.